A selection of T cell receptor beta chains follows, all from one sample in a study of cytomegalovirus exposure and HLA in healthy donors. Using immunoSEQ multiplex PCR, the repertoire was profiled, and TCRdb retains in-frame clones only, with some absent. The profile shows about 270,000 clones, just over 70% of them singletons. Sequenced material: PBMCs. These receptors came from a female donor in good health and CMV-seronegative. CDR3s include the opening cysteine and the closing phenylalanine or tryptophan. Fields, in order: J gene, V gene, D gene, CDR3 DNA, CDR3 protein. D genes are given only for firm matches.

>TRBJ2-4|TRBV11-3|TRBD2
TGTGCCAGCAGCCCCGGGGGGGGACTAGCGGGGTTAGCCAAAAACATTCAGTACTTC
CASSPGGGLAGLAKNIQYF
>TRBJ2-3|TRBV11-2|NA
TGTGCCAGCAGCCCGGGGGGCCCTAGCGTACCTCGGGATACGCAGTATTTT
CASSPGGPSVPRDTQYF
>TRBJ2-2|TRBV21-1|NA
TGTGCCAGCAGCAAAAAATGGGAGACTAGCGGGAGGAACACCGGGGAGCTGTTTTTT
CASSKKWETSGRNTGELFF
>TRBJ1-5|TRBV6-5|TRBD1
TGTGCCAGCAGACGATCGACAGGGGTGGTTCAGCCCCAGCATTTT
CASRRSTGVVQPQHF
>TRBJ2-7|TRBV10-1|NA
TGCGCCAGCAGTGAGTCGATGACTAGAGCTGCCTACGAGCAGTACTTC
CASSESMTRAAYEQYF
>TRBJ1-1|TRBV6-4|TRBD1
TGTGCCAGCAGTTCCTCTAACAGGGGGACGACTGAAGCTTTCTTT
CASSSSNRGTTEAFF
>TRBJ2-7|TRBV5-1|TRBD1
TGCGCCAGCAGCGGAGGACAGGCCCTCTCCTACGAGCAGTACTTC
CASSGGQALSYEQYF
>TRBJ2-2|TRBV14|TRBD2
TGTGCCAGCAGCCAAAGACCTTCACTAGCGGGGAGACGTACCGGGGAGCTGTTTTTT
CASSQRPSLAGRRTGELFF
>TRBJ1-1|TRBV7-9|NA
TGTTCCAGCAGCTTAGATCAGGGGACTGAAGCTTTCTTT
CSSSLDQGTEAFF
>TRBJ2-7|TRBV28|TRBD2
TGTGCCCTTAGCCCGGGGGGGGGATACGAGCAGTACTTC
CALSPGGGYEQYF
>TRBJ1-1|TRBV5-6|TRBD1
TGTGCCAGCAGCTTGCCACAGGGGGACACTGAAGCTTTCTTT
CASSLPQGDTEAFF
>TRBJ1-1|TRBV27|TRBD1
TGTGCCAGCATTACGGGACAGGGGACCAGCACTGAAGCTTTCTTT
CASITGQGTSTEAFF
>TRBJ2-7|TRBV11-2|TRBD1
TGTGCCAGCAGCCCCAGGCCGGGACAGACGAATTACGAGCAGTACTTC
CASSPRPGQTNYEQYF
>TRBJ1-5|TRBV2|TRBD1
TGTGCCAGCAGTCTACAGGGGCCCCCTAATCAGCCCCAGCATTTT
CASSLQGPPNQPQHF
>TRBJ2-1|TRBV7-8|TRBD2
TGTGCCAGCAGCTTAGCGGGGCGGCTAGCGGTGCTGAATGAGCAGTTCTTC
CASSLAGRLAVLNEQFF
>TRBJ1-1|TRBV5-1|NA
TGCGCCAGCAGCTTGACGTCAGGACAGCGGAACACTGAAGCTTTCTTT
CASSLTSGQRNTEAFF
>TRBJ1-5|TRBV19|TRBD1
TGTGCCAGTAGTAACAGCCGCGGGACAGGTAATCAGCCCCAGCATTTT
CASSNSRGTGNQPQHF